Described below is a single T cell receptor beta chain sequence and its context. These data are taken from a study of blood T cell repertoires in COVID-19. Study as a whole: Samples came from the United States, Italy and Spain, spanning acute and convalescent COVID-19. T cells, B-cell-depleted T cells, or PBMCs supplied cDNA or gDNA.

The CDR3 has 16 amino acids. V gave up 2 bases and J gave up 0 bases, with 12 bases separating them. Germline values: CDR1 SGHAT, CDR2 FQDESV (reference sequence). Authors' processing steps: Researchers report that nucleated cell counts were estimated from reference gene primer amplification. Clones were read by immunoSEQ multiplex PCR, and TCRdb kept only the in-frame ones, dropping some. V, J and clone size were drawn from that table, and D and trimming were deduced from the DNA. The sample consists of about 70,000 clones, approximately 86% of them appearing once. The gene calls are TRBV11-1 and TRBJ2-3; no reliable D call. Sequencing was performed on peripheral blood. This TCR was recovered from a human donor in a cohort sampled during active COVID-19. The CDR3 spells CASSLLGRKSTDTQYF. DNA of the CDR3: TGTGCCAGCAGCTTACTGGGCAGAAAGAGCACAGATACGCAGTATTTT.